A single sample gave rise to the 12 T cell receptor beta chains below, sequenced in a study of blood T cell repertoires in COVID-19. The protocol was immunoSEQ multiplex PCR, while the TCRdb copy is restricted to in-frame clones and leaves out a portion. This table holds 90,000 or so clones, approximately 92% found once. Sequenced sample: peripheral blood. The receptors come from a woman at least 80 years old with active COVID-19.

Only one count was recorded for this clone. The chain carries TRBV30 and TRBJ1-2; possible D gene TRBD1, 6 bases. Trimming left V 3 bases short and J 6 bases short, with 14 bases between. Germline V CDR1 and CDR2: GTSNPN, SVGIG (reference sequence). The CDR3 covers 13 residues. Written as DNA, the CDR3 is TGTGCCTGGAGGAGGGGGGGCGGAGATGGCTACACCTTC. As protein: CAWRRGGGDGYTF. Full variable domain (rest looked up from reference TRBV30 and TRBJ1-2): SQTIHQWPATLVQPVGSPLSLECTVEGTSNPNLYWYRQAAGRGLQLLFYSVGIGQISSEVPQNLSASRPQDRQFILSSKKLLLSDSGFYLCAWRRGGGDGYTFGSGTRLTVV.

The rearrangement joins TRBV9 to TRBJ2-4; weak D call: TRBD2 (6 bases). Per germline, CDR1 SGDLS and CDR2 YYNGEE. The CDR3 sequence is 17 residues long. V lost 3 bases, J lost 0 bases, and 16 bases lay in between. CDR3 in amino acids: CASSEDPFGGAKNIQYF. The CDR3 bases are TGTGCCAGCAGCGAGGACCCTTTCGGGGGAGCCAAAAACATTCAGTACTTC.

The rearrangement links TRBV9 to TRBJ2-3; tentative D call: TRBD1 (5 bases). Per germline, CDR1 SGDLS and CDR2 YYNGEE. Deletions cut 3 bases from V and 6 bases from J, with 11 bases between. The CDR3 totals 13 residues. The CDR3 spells CASSADIDDTQYF. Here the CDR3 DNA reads TGTGCCAGCAGCGCGGACATTGATGATACGCAGTATTTT.

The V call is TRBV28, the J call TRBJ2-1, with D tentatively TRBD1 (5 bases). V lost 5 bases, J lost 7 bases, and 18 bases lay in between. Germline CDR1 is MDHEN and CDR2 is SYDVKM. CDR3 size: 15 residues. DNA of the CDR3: TGTGCCAGCAGTATCAGGGATTATGTGGAAAATGAGCAGTTCTTC. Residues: CASSIRDYVENEQFF.

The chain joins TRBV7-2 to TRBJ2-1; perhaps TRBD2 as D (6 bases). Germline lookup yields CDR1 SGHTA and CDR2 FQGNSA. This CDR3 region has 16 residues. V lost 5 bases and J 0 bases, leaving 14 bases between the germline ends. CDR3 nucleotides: TGTGCCAGCAGCCCCCTCAGCGGGTTCTCCTACAATGAGCAGTTCTTC. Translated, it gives CASSPLSGFSYNEQFF.

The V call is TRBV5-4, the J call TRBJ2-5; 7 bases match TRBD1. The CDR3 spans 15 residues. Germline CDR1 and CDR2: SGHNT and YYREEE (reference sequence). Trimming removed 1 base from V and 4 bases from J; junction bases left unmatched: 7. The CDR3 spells CASSLIGTAPETQYF. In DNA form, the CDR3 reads TGTGCCAGCAGCTTGATTGGGACAGCCCCAGAGACCCAGTACTTC.

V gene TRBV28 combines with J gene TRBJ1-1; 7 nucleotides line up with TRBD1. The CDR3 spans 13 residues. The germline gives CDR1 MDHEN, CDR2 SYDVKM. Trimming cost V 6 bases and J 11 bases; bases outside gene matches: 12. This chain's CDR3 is CASSLRGQRPAFF. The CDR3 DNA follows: TGTGCCAGCAGCCTGAGGGGACAGCGGCCCGCTTTCTTT. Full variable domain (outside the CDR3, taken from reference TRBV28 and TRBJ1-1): DVKVTQSSRYLVKRTGEKVFLECVQDMDHENMFWYRQDPGLGLRLIYFSYDVKMKEKGDIPEGYSVSREKKERFSLILESASTNQTSMYLCASSLRGQRPAFFGQGTRLTVV.

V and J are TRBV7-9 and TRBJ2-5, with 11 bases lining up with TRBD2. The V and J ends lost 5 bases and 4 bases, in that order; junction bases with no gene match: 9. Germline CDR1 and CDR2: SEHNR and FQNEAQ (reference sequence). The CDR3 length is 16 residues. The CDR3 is CASSPGNSGRAETQYF. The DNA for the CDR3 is TGTGCCAGCAGCCCCGGTAATAGCGGGAGGGCAGAGACCCAGTACTTC.

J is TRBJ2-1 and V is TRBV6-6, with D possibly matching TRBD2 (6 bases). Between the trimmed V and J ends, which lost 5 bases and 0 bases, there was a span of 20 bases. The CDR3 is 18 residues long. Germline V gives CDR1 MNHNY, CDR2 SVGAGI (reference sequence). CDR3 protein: CASSPWGLSRSSYNEQFF. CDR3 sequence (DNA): TGTGCCAGCAGTCCCTGGGGACTCTCGAGGAGCTCCTACAATGAGCAGTTCTTC.

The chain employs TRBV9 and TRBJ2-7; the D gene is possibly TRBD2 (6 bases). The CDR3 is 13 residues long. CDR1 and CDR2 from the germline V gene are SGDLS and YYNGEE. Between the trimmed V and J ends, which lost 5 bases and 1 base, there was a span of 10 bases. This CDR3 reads CASSTGTSYEQYF. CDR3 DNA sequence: TGTGCCAGCAGTACCGGGACTTCCTACGAGCAGTACTTC.

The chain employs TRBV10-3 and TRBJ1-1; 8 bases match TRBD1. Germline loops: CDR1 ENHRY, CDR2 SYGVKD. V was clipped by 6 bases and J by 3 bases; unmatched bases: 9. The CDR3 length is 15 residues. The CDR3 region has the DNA TGTGCCATCAGAACCGGGACAGGTTTTTACACTGAAGCTTTCTTT. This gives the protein CAIRTGTGFYTEAFF.

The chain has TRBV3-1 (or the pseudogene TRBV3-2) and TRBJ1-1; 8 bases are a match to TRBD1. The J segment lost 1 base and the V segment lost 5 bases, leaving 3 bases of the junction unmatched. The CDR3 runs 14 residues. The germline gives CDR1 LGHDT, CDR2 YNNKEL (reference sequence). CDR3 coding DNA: TGTGCCAGCAGCATTGGGACAGGGAACACTGAAGCTTTCTTT. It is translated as CASSIGTGNTEAFF.